The 21 T cell receptor beta chains presented below share a single source sample, sequenced in a study of shared clonotypes between healthy human individuals (dated by TCRdb to between 2020 and 2021). CD8 naive samples were obtained by positive selection for CCR7 among CD45RO-negative cells, yielding a CD45RA+CCR7+ population from which TemRA cells were excluded. Library method: the immunoSEQ multiplex PCR assay. This immuneACCESS table, as held by TCRdb, lists in-frame sequences with V and J called but not all clones. Of the missing ones, under half trace to an unresolved V gene in checked studies; the others have no known cause. Recorded for this sample are approximately 2,200,000 clones; under 95% of them occurred a single time. The ten largest make up 1.5% to 2% of the sample. The sequenced sample was naive CD8+ T cells from PBMCs. What this sample's cell subset or site label stands for: CD45RA+CCR7+. These TCRs come from a man in his late teens or twenties in good health. Some clones in this sample may be carry-over from other donors' samples.

The chain carries TRBV4-2 and TRBJ2-2; D is uncertain. Germline assignment: CDR1 LGHNA and CDR2 YNFKEQ. The CDR3 runs 13 residues. The V end lost 2 bases, the J end lost 2 bases, and 3 bases lay between the germline ends. The CDR3 spells CASSQLNTGELFF. The CDR3 nucleotides read TGTGCCAGCAGCCAACTAAACACCGGGGAGCTGTTTTTT.

A single count supports this clone. The chain links TRBV27 to TRBJ2-7, with 13 bases identical to TRBD2. Per germline, CDR1 MNHEY and CDR2 SMNVEV (reference sequence). J gave up 5 bases and V 5 bases, and 9 bases lay outside the gene matches. The CDR3 contains 16 residues. CDR3 DNA sequence: TGTGCCAGCAGTCCCTTCACTAGCGGGAGGGTACACGAGCAGTACTTC. It translates to CASSPFTSGRVHEQYF.

The chain combines TRBV2 with TRBJ1-3, with D hard to call. The CDR3 extends over 13 amino acids. Trimming pared 7 bases from V and 2 bases from J, leaving 9 bases between. Germline CDR1 is SNHLY and CDR2 is FYNNEI. CDR3 residues: CASIGFPGNTIYF. The CDR3 DNA is TGTGCCAGCATAGGTTTCCCTGGAAACACCATATATTTT.

The rearrangement uses TRBV6-5 and TRBJ2-7; the D gene is possibly TRBD2 (5 bases). The germline gives CDR1 MNHEY, CDR2 SVGAGI. The CDR3 sequence is 12 residues long. Trimming pared 5 bases from V and 3 bases from J, leaving 8 bases between. CDR3 residues: CASSPDYYEQYF. The CDR3, as DNA: TGTGCCAGCAGTCCAGACTACTACGAGCAGTACTTC.

The rearrangement joins TRBV7-9 to TRBJ1-1; D gene ambiguous. V was trimmed by 4 bases and J by 0 bases, leaving 9 bases between them. CDR1 is SEHNR and CDR2 is FQNEAQ in the germline V gene (reference sequence). This CDR3 has 14 amino acids. This CDR3 is CASSSDWLNTEAFF. Written as DNA, the CDR3 is TGTGCCAGCAGCTCGGACTGGCTGAACACTGAAGCTTTCTTT.

The V gene is TRBV6-1, the J gene TRBJ2-5, with 12 bases that match TRBD2. Looked up from germline, CDR1 is MNHNS and CDR2 is SASEGT. The CDR3 spans 16 residues. V dropped 2 bases and J dropped 5; count of bases not matched to a gene: 6. CDR3 nucleotide sequence: TGTGCCAGCAGTGAACGAGGACTAGCGGGAAGGGAGACCCAGTACTTC. Translated, it gives CASSERGLAGRETQYF.

The V call is TRBV9, the J call TRBJ2-5; 7 nucleotides line up with TRBD1. Germline lookup yields CDR1 SGDLS and CDR2 YYNGEE. This CDR3 is built from 17 residues. Trimming removed 0 bases from V and 5 bases from J; junction bases left unmatched: 13. CDR3 loop: CASSVGSEGGDRETQYF. CDR3 in DNA: TGTGCCAGCAGCGTAGGGTCCGAAGGGGGCGATCGGGAGACCCAGTACTTC.

The chain joins TRBV29-1 to TRBJ2-1, with D uncertain. Germline CDR1 is SQVTM and CDR2 is ANQGSEA. Trimming cost V 6 bases and J 0 bases, with 9 bases left between them. This CDR3 has 13 amino acids. The CDR3 region is CSVTLSSYNEQFF. DNA for the CDR3: TGCAGCGTCACTCTCAGCTCCTACAATGAGCAGTTCTTC.

V gene TRBV29-1 combines with J gene TRBJ1-5; 12 nucleotides line up with TRBD1. The CDR3 length is 16 residues. With V trimmed by 7 bases and J by 4 bases, 11 bases remained unmatched. Germline V lookup: CDR1 SQVTM, CDR2 ANQGSEA. The CDR3 is CSAPPVGQGANQPQHF. CDR3 coding DNA: TGCAGCGCGCCCCCTGTGGGACAGGGGGCTAATCAGCCCCAGCATTTT.

The chain carries TRBV7-6 and TRBJ1-4, with 12 bases fitting TRBD1. Germline lookup yields CDR1 SGHVS and CDR2 FNYEAQ. This CDR3 has 20 residues. With 5 bases clipped from V and 0 bases from J, the junction kept 13 bases outside the gene matches. In DNA form, the CDR3 reads TGTGCCAGCAGCCACCCTCGGGGGACAGGGGGCTATCCAACTAATGAAAAACTGTTTTTT. This gives the protein CASSHPRGTGGYPTNEKLFF.

The rearrangement links TRBV28 to TRBJ2-1, with D unclear. Trimming shortened V by 6 bases and J by 2 bases, and 8 bases separated the two germline ends. The CDR3 is made up of 13 amino acids. Germline CDR1 and CDR2: MDHEN and SYDVKM. The CDR3 DNA is TGTGCCAGCAGCACCCGACCCTACAATGAGCAGTTCTTC. Protein sequence: CASSTRPYNEQFF.

V is TRBV28 and J is TRBJ2-7; possible D gene TRBD2, 6 bases. From germline, CDR1 is MDHEN and CDR2 SYDVKM. CDR3 size: 14 residues. V lost 7 bases and J lost 0, with 13 bases in between. For the CDR3, the DNA is TGTGCCAGCACCGAGGTCGGGAGCTCCTACGAGCAGTACTTC. The encoded protein is CASTEVGSSYEQYF.

V is TRBV4-1 and J is TRBJ1-1, with D hard to call. Trimming cost V 3 bases and J 1 base, with 9 bases left between them. The CDR3 has 14 amino acids. The germline V gene encodes CDR1 MGHRA and CDR2 YSYEKL. Written as DNA, the CDR3 is TGCGCCAGCAGCCAGTTCGTGCAGAACACTGAAGCTTTCTTT. This sequence encodes CASSQFVQNTEAFF.

Points on this clone: The sample carries other DNA sequences with the same CDR3. The V and J genes are TRBV4-3 and TRBJ1-3, with no clear D. V shed 0 bases and J shed 0 bases, with 6 bases lying between them. There are 15 residues in the CDR3. Germline V lookup: CDR1 LGHNA, CDR2 YSLEER. CDR3 bases: TGCGCCAGCAGCCAAGATCGCTCCTCTGGAAACACCATATATTTT. It translates to CASSQDRSSGNTIYF.

This clone was recorded only once. The chain combines TRBV28 with TRBJ2-7, with D tentatively TRBD1 (5 bases). Germline V gene lookup returns CDR1 MDHEN and CDR2 SYDVKM. Between the trimmed V and J ends, which lost 5 bases and 2 bases, there was a span of 16 bases. This CDR3 spans 15 amino acids. CDR3 DNA: TGTGCCAGCAGTAGGGCTGGTGGGGCCACCTACGAGCAGTACTTC. Its translation is CASSRAGGATYEQYF.

This rearrangement joins TRBV5-1 to TRBJ2-7; tentatively, D is TRBD1 (5 bases). The CDR3 loop spans 15 amino acids. Germline-derived CDR1 and CDR2 are SGHRS and YFSETQ. The ends were cut back, 0 bases at V and 6 bases at J, with 16 bases in the middle. CDR3 nucleotides: TGCGCCAGCAGCTTGGGTCAGGGTAACAAGGTCGAGCAGTACTTC. It yields the protein CASSLGQGNKVEQYF.

On this clone: Other DNA sequences in this specimen translate into the identical CDR3. J is TRBJ1-1 and V is TRBV5-1; possible D gene TRBD1, 5 bases. V lost 5 bases and J lost 4, with 12 bases in between. CDR3 length: 13 residues. Per germline, CDR1 SGHRS and CDR2 YFSETQ. CDR3 amino acids: CASRATGGTEAFF. In DNA, the CDR3 is TGCGCCAGCAGAGCTACAGGAGGCACTGAAGCTTTCTTT.

As concerns this clone: The sample carries other DNA sequences with the same CDR3. The chain links TRBV5-1 to TRBJ1-1; TRBD1 matches 8 bases. Germline CDR1 SGHRS, CDR2 YFSETQ. The CDR3 loop spans 15 amino acids. V was clipped by 4 bases and J by 2 bases; unmatched bases: 7. DNA for the CDR3: TGCGCCAGCAGCCCCGCAGGGGGCTTAAACACTGAAGCTTTCTTT. The encoded protein is CASSPAGGLNTEAFF.

The chain carries TRBV7-9 and TRBJ2-2; 12 bases are shared with TRBD2. J lost 0 bases, V lost 4 bases, and 9 bases had no gene match. Germline V gene data show CDR1 as SEHNR and CDR2 as FQNEAQ (reference sequence). This CDR3 is built from 19 residues. CDR3 DNA: TGTGCCAGCAGCTCCCTAGCGGGAGGGCCCAAGGCGAACACCGGGGAGCTGTTTTTT. Protein sequence: CASSSLAGGPKANTGELFF.

This sequence joins TRBV7-3 and TRBJ2-7; 7 bases align to TRBD1. The germline gives CDR1 SGHTA, CDR2 FQGTGA. This CDR3 has 15 residues. J lost 0 bases, V lost 1 base, and 3 bases had no gene match. This chain's CDR3 is CASSLKTGHSYEQYF. The CDR3 bases are TGTGCCAGCAGCTTAAAGACAGGGCACTCCTACGAGCAGTACTTC.

The gene calls are TRBV4-3 and TRBJ2-5; TRBD2 agrees at 8 bases. This CDR3 spans 13 amino acids. Germline loops: CDR1 LGHNA, CDR2 YSLEER. After removal of 3 bases from V and 11 bases from J, the junction contained 8 bases not matched to a gene. This CDR3 is CASSHRTGGEQYF. The CDR3 DNA follows: TGCGCCAGCAGCCATCGGACGGGAGGGGAGCAGTACTTC.